This T cell receptor beta chain was obtained from a study of blood T cell repertoires in COVID-19. Study at large: T cells, B-cell-depleted T cells, or PBMCs supplied cDNA or gDNA.

The CDR3 covers 13 residues. The germline V gene encodes CDR1 SEHNR and CDR2 FQNEAQ (reference sequence). The trim removed 5 bases at V and 1 base at J, leaving 2 bases unmatched. Source study methods: The assay estimated nucleated cells by amplifying reference gene primers. Profiling relied on immunoSEQ multiplex PCR, and the TCRdb table lists in-frame clones only, not all of them. For V, J and clone size, that table is used; D and trimming come from the DNA. The sample has tens of thousands of clones, around nine tenths seen once. This clone has just a few counts. The origin of this receptor is a man aged 35-49 years with acute or convalescent COVID-19. V and J are TRBV7-9 and TRBJ2-7; 7 positions agree with TRBD1. The sequencing input was peripheral blood. CDR3 nucleotides: TGTGCCAGCAGCCCCAGGGGGTCCTACGAGCAGTACTTC. It specifies CASSPRGSYEQYF.